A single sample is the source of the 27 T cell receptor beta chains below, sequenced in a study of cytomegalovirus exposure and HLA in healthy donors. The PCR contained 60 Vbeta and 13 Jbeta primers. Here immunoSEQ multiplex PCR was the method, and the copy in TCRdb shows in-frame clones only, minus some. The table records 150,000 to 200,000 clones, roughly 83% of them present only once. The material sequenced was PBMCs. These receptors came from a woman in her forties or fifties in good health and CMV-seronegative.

The CDR3 spells CASSPRVSSGLAFEQYF. DNA for the CDR3: TGTGCCAGCTCACCGCGTGTGAGTTCAGGACTAGCGTTCGAGCAGTACTTC. This chain joins TRBV18 and TRBJ2-7; 9 bases match TRBD2. The J segment lost 6 bases and the V segment lost 3 bases, leaving 15 bases of the junction unmatched. The germline CDR1 and CDR2 sequences are KGHSH and LQKENI. CDR3 length equals 17 residues.

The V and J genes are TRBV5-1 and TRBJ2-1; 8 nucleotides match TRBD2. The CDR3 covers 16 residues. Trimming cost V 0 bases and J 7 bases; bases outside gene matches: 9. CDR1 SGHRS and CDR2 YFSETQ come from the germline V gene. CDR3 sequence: CASSLEGLEGTNEQFF. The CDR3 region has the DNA TGCGCCAGCAGCTTGGAGGGACTAGAGGGGACTAATGAGCAGTTCTTC.

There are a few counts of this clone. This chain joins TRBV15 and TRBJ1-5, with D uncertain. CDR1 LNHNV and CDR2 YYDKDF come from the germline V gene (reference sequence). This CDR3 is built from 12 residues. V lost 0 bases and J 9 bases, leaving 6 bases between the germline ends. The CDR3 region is CATSRDSGPQHF. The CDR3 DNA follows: TGTGCCACCAGCAGAGATTCGGGGCCCCAGCATTTT.

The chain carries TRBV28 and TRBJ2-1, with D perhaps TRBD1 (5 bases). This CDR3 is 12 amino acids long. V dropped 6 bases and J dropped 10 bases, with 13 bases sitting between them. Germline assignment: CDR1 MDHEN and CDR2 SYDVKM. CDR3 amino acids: CASSQTWGEQFF. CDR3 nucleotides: TGTGCCAGCAGCCAAACATGGGGCGAGCAGTTCTTC.

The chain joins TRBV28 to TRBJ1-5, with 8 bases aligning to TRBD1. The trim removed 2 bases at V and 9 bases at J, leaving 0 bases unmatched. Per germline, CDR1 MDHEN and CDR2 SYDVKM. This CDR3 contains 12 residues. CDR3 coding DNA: TGTGCCAGCAGTTTAGGACAGGGGCCCCAGCATTTT. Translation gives CASSLGQGPQHF. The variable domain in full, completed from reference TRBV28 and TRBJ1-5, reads DVKVTQSSRYLVKRTGEKVFLECVQDMDHENMFWYRQDPGLGLRLIYFSYDVKMKEKGDIPEGYSVSREKKERFSLILESASTNQTSMYLCASSLGQGPQHFGDGTRLSIL.

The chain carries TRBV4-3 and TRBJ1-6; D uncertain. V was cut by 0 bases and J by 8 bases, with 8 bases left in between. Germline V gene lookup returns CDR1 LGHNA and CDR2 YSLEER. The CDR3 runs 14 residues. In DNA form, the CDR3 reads TGCGCCAGCAGCCAAGATCTAGGAGATTCACCCCTCCACTTT. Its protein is CASSQDLGDSPLHF.

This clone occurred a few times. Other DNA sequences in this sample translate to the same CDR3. CDR3: CASSRDSYEQYF. CDR3 sequence (DNA): TGTGCCAGCAGCCGGGACTCCTACGAGCAGTACTTC. The chain joins TRBV28 to TRBJ2-7; D might be TRBD2 (5 bases). V lost 6 bases to trimming and J lost 0 bases, with 6 bases between them. The CDR3 totals 12 residues. Per the germline V gene, CDR1 is MDHEN and CDR2 is SYDVKM. The variable domain in full, completed from reference TRBV28 and TRBJ2-7, reads DVKVTQSSRYLVKRTGEKVFLECVQDMDHENMFWYRQDPGLGLRLIYFSYDVKMKEKGDIPEGYSVSREKKERFSLILESASTNQTSMYLCASSRDSYEQYFGPGTRLTVT.

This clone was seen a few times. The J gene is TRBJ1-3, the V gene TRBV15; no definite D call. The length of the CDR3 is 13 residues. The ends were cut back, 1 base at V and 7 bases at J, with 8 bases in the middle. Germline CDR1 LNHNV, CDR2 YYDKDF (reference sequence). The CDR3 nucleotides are TGTGCCACCAGCAGAGTGCCTAGTAACACCATATATTTT. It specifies CATSRVPSNTIYF.

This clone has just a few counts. CDR3 residues: CASSPRQSSSYEQYF. The CDR3 region has the DNA TGTGCCAGCAGTCCTAGACAGTCAAGCTCCTACGAGCAGTACTTC. This chain joins TRBV9 and TRBJ2-7; the D gene is possibly TRBD1 (5 bases). CDR1 and CDR2 (germline): SGDLS, YYNGEE. The V end lost 5 bases, the J end lost 0 bases, and 15 bases lay between the germline ends. The CDR3 loop spans 15 amino acids.

CDR3 in amino acids: CASSLTSNTEAFF. The CDR3, as DNA: TGTGCCAGCAGCCTAACTTCGAACACTGAAGCTTTCTTT. The V gene is TRBV7-2, the J gene TRBJ1-1, with no clear D. Per the germline V gene, CDR1 is SGHTA and CDR2 is FQGNSA. The CDR3 length is 13 residues. V lost 5 bases to trimming and J lost 1 base, with 8 bases between them.

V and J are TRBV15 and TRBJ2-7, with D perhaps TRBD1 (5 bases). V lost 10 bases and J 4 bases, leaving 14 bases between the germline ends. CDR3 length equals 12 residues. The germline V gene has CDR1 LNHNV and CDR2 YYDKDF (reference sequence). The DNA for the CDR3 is TGTGCCATCTGGATGCAGGGTTACGAGCAGTACTTC. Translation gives CAIWMQGYEQYF.

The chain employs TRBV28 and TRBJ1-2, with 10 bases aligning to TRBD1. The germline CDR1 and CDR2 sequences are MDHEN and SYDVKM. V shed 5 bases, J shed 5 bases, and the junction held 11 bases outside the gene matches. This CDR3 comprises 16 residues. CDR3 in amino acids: CASSPLGDRGSYGYTF. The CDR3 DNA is TGTGCCAGCAGTCCCCTCGGGGACAGGGGATCTTATGGCTACACCTTC.

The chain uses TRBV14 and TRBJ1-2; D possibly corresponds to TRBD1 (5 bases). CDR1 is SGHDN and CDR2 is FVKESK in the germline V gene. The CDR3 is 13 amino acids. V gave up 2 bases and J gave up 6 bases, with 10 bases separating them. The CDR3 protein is CASSQKGPDGYTF. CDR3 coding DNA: TGTGCCAGCAGCCAAAAGGGGCCGGATGGCTACACCTTC.

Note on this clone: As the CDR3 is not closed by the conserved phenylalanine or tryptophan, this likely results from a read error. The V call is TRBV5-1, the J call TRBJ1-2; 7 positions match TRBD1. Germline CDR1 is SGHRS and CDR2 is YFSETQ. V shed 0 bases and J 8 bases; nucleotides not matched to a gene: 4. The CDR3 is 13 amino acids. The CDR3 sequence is CASSLDRGRGYTL. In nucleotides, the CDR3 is TGCGCCAGCAGCTTGGACAGGGGAAGGGGCTACACCCTC.

The CDR3 protein is CASGRTGPSYEQYF. The CDR3 DNA follows: TGTGCCAGCGGTCGGACAGGTCCCTCCTACGAGCAGTACTTC. The rearrangement uses TRBV7-2 and TRBJ2-5; 7 bases are a match to TRBD1. The DNA matches TRBJ2-7 better at its end, which makes the J call doubtful. The CDR3 consists of 14 residues. The germline V gene has CDR1 SGHTA and CDR2 FQGNSA.

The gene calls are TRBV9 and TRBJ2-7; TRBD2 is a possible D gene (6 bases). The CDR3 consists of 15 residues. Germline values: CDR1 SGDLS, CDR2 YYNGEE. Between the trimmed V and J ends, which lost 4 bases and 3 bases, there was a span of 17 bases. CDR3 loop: CASSPRATGGYEQYF. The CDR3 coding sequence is TGTGCCAGCAGCCCCCGTGCCACCGGGGGCTACGAGCAGTACTTC.

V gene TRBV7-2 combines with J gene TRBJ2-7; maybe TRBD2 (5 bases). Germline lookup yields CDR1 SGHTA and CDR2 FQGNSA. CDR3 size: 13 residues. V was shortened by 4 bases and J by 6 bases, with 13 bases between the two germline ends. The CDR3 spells CASSSRGGLEQYF. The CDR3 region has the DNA TGTGCCAGCAGCTCCCGCGGCGGGCTCGAGCAGTACTTC. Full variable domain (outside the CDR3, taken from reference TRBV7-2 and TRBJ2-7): GAGVSQSPSNKVTEKGKDVELRCDPISGHTALYWYRQSLGQGLEFLIYFQGNSAPDKSGLPSDRFSAERTGGSVSTLTIQRTQQEDSAVYLCASSSRGGLEQYFGPGTRLTVT.

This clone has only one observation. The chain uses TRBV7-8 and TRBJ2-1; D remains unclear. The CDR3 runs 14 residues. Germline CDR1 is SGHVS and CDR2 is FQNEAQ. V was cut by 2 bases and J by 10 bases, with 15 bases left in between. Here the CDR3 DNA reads TGTGCCAGCAGCTTATCGCCCTTTGTCGGGGAGCAGTTCTTC. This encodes CASSLSPFVGEQFF.

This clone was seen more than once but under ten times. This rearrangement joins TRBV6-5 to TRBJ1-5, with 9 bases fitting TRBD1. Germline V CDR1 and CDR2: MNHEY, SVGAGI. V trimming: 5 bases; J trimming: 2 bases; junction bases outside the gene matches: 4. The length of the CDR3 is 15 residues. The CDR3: CASSKRTGGNQPQHF. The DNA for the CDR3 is TGTGCCAGCAGTAAACGGACAGGGGGCAATCAGCCCCAGCATTTT.

Here the CDR3 reads CASAGEQGIKLFF. In nucleotides, the CDR3 is TGTGCCAGCGCCGGGGAACAGGGAATAAAACTGTTTTTT. The rearrangement uses TRBV2 and TRBJ1-4; TRBD1 might be the D (6 bases). In germline, CDR1 is SNHLY, CDR2 FYNNEI. CDR3 length: 13 residues. The V and J ends lost 8 bases and 10 bases respectively, with 17 bases between them.

The CDR3 bases are TGTGCCAGCAGTTCTCAGACTAGCGGGAGAGTCGATGAGCAGTTCTTC. Translation: CASSSQTSGRVDEQFF. This chain connects TRBV28 to TRBJ2-1; 12 bases are shared with TRBD2. The CDR3 consists of 16 residues. The germline V gene encodes CDR1 MDHEN and CDR2 SYDVKM. V was clipped by 4 bases and J by 8 bases; unmatched bases: 9.

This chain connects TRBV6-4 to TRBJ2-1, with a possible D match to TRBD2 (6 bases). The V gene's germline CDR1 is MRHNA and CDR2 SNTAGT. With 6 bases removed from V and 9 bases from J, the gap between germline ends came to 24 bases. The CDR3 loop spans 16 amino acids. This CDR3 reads CASSRVSGSGVGEQFF. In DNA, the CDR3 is TGTGCCAGCAGCCGAGTCTCCGGGAGTGGGGTTGGTGAGCAGTTCTTC.

CDR3: CASSLQGAFTEAFF. As DNA, the CDR3 is TGTGCCAGCAGCTTGCAGGGGGCTTTCACTGAAGCTTTCTTT. The chain uses TRBV5-6 and TRBJ1-1, with TRBD1 matching 8 bases. Germline loops: CDR1 SGHDT, CDR2 YYEEEE. J gave up 4 bases and V 1 base, and 3 bases lay outside the gene matches. The CDR3 totals 14 residues.

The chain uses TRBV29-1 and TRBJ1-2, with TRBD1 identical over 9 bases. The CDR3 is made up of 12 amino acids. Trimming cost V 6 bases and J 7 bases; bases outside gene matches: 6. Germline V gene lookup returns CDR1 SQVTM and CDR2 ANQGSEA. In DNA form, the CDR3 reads TGCAGCGTCGGGACAGGGTACGCTGGCTACACCTTC. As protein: CSVGTGYAGYTF.

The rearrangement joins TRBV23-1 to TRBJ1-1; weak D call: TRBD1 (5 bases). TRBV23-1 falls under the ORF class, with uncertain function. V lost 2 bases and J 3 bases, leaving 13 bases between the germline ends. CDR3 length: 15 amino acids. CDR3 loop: CASSQPGPGDTEAFF. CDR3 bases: TGCGCCAGCAGTCAACCCGGACCGGGGGACACTGAAGCTTTCTTT.

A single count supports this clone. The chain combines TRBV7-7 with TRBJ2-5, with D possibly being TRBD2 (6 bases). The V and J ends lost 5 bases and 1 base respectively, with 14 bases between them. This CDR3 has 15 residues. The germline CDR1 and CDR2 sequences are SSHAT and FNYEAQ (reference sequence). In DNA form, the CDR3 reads TGTGCCAGCAGCCTAGGTACGGGACTCCAAGAGACCCAGTACTTC. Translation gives CASSLGTGLQETQYF.

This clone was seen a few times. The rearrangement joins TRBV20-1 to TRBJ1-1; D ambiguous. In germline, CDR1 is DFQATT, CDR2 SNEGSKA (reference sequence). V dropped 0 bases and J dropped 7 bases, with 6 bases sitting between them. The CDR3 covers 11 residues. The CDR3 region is CSARDPNEAFF. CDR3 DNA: TGCAGTGCTAGAGATCCCAATGAAGCTTTCTTT.